The 16 T cell receptor beta chains below all came from one sample that was sequenced in a study of shared clonotypes between healthy human individuals. TCRdb keeps only in-frame clones here, not all; method: immunoSEQ multiplex PCR. The repertoire holds about 2.3 million clones, with less than 95% as singletons. Sequencing was performed on naive CD4+ T cells from PBMCs. Subset indicated: CD45RA+ positively selected. The receptors shown here come from a man aged 18 to 29 in good health. Some clones in this sample may be carry-over from other donors' samples.

Details on this clone: Additional DNA sequences in this sample encode the identical CDR3. The chain joins TRBV7-3 to TRBJ2-2; D gene uncertain. In germline, CDR1 is SGHTA, CDR2 FQGTGA. The CDR3 runs to 14 residues. The V gene lost 1 base and the J gene lost 1 base, with 4 bases spanning the gap. The CDR3 reads CASSLNLNTGELFF. The CDR3 nucleotides are TGTGCCAGCAGCTTAAATTTGAACACCGGGGAGCTGTTTTTT.

CDR3 in amino acids: CASSPDLNSDYGYTF. The CDR3 coding sequence is TGTGCCAGCTCACCCGACCTAAATAGCGACTATGGCTACACCTTC. The chain recombines TRBV18 with TRBJ1-2; D is unresolved. The germline V gene has CDR1 KGHSH and CDR2 LQKENI. The CDR3 is 15 residues long. With 3 bases removed from V and 3 bases from J, the gap between germline ends came to 14 bases.

The rearrangement uses TRBV27 and TRBJ1-2, with 7 bases identical to TRBD1. This CDR3 has 15 amino acids. The V and J ends lost 5 bases and 3 bases, in that order; junction bases with no gene match: 9. Germline V CDR1 and CDR2: MNHEY, SMNVEV (reference sequence). CDR3 region: CASSRGGADDYGYTF. As DNA, the CDR3 is TGTGCCAGCAGTCGAGGGGGCGCTGATGACTATGGCTACACCTTC.

This sequence joins TRBV7-2 and TRBJ2-5, with D hard to call. CDR3 length equals 13 residues. V was cut by 1 base and J by 5 bases, with 8 bases left in between. Germline-derived CDR1 and CDR2 are SGHTA and FQGNSA. This CDR3 reads CASSLEARETQYF. CDR3 DNA: TGTGCCAGCAGCTTAGAGGCTCGGGAGACCCAGTACTTC.

The rearrangement joins TRBV10-3 to TRBJ2-5; TRBD1 matches at 9 bases. Germline CDR1 and CDR2: ENHRY and SYGVKD. V trimming: 11 bases; J trimming: 4 bases; junction bases outside the gene matches: 23. The length of the CDR3 is 18 residues. CDR3 loop: CAACPGQGVGGLIETQYF. The CDR3 DNA reads TGTGCCGCGTGCCCGGGACAGGGAGTCGGAGGATTGATAGAGACCCAGTACTTC.

This chain joins TRBV4-1 and TRBJ2-5; 11 bases fit TRBD2. V dropped 3 bases and J dropped 2; count of bases not matched to a gene: 5. CDR3 size: 16 residues. Germline V gene sequence: CDR1 MGHRA, CDR2 YSYEKL. The CDR3 nucleotides are TGCGCCAGCAGCCAGCAGACTAGCGGGGTTCAAGAGACCCAGTACTTC. Protein sequence: CASSQQTSGVQETQYF.

Remarks on this clone: Additional DNA sequences in this sample encode the identical CDR3. The V and J genes are TRBV5-4 and TRBJ2-7; no reliable D call. The germline gives CDR1 SGHNT, CDR2 YYREEE (reference sequence). V dropped 1 base and J dropped 4 bases, with 6 bases sitting between them. This CDR3 is 12 amino acids long. The CDR3 loop reads CASSLTGYEQYF. As DNA, the CDR3 is TGTGCCAGCAGCTTGACCGGTTACGAGCAGTACTTC.

The chain employs TRBV28 and TRBJ1-1; D is perhaps TRBD1 (5 bases). This CDR3 spans 12 amino acids. From germline, CDR1 is MDHEN and CDR2 SYDVKM. Trimming pared 7 bases from V and 4 bases from J, leaving 10 bases between. This CDR3 reads CASKSRGTEAFF. The CDR3 DNA reads TGTGCCAGCAAGAGTAGGGGCACTGAAGCTTTCTTT.

The chain is built from TRBV6-5 and TRBJ1-5; 7 bases are a match to TRBD1. Germline loops: CDR1 MNHEY, CDR2 SVGAGI. This CDR3 is 15 amino acids long. The trim removed 5 bases at V and 4 bases at J, leaving 8 bases unmatched. This CDR3 reads CASSRTGTENQPQHF. The CDR3 nucleotides are TGTGCCAGCAGTCGGACCGGGACAGAGAATCAGCCCCAGCATTTT.

The chain has TRBV11-3 and TRBJ2-2, with a weak D call TRBD2 (6 bases). Trimming removed 4 bases at V and 4 bases at J, with 13 bases between. Germline V gives CDR1 SGHNT, CDR2 YENEEA. This CDR3 spans 15 amino acids. DNA of the CDR3: TGTGCCAGCAGCTCCGGGAGACTTTTCACCGGGGAGCTGTTTTTT. Translating gives CASSSGRLFTGELFF.

The chain joins TRBV11-2 to TRBJ2-2; D might be TRBD2 (6 bases). The CDR3 runs 19 residues. Trimming shortened V by 6 bases and J by 5 bases, and 28 bases separated the two germline ends. In germline, CDR1 is SGHAT, CDR2 FQNNGV. The CDR3 loop is CASRRKQSSEGYFTGELFF. Here the CDR3 DNA reads TGTGCCAGCAGACGAAAACAATCATCGGAGGGGTATTTTACCGGGGAGCTGTTTTTT.

On this clone itself: This specimen includes other DNA sequences encoding the same CDR3. Here the CDR3 reads CASSEAGVSGNTIYF. As DNA, the CDR3 is TGTGCCAGCAGTGAAGCGGGGGTGTCCGGAAACACCATATATTTT. V is TRBV6-1 and J is TRBJ1-3; D perhaps matches TRBD1 (5 bases). Germline values: CDR1 MNHNS, CDR2 SASEGT. The CDR3 consists of 15 residues. Trimming removed 0 bases from V and 4 bases from J, with 10 bases in between.

The chain has TRBV6-5 and TRBJ2-1, with TRBD2 matching over 8 bases. This CDR3 is 13 amino acids long. The V gene's germline CDR1 is MNHEY and CDR2 SVGAGI. V was pared by 8 bases and J by 7 bases, with 7 bases of the junction left unmatched. The CDR3 DNA is TGTGCCAGCTGCGGGAGGTTATTGAATGAGCAGTTCTTC. Protein sequence: CASCGRLLNEQFF.

The V and J genes are TRBV6-6 and TRBJ1-1; TRBD1 agrees at 8 bases. Germline CDR1 and CDR2: MNHNY and SVGAGI (reference sequence). Losses at the gene ends were 7 bases for V and 2 bases for J; bases not matched to a gene: 9. This CDR3 has 15 residues. The CDR3, as DNA: TGTGCCAGCATTAAACGGGCAGGGGGCAACACTGAAGCTTTCTTT. Amino acids: CASIKRAGGNTEAFF.

The chain links TRBV10-3 to TRBJ2-2; 7 positions match TRBD2. Germline-derived CDR1 and CDR2 are ENHRY and SYGVKD. The ends lost 4 bases at V and 5 bases at J; junction bases unmatched: 7. The CDR3 contains 15 residues. CDR3 sequence: CAISVVREWTGELFF. The CDR3, as DNA: TGTGCCATCAGTGTTGTGCGGGAGTGGACCGGGGAGCTGTTTTTT.

This rearrangement joins TRBV5-1 to TRBJ2-7; TRBD2 matches 8 bases. V lost 2 bases, J lost 5 bases, and 9 bases stayed unmatched. CDR1 and CDR2 (germline): SGHRS, YFSETQ. CDR3 size: 15 residues. The CDR3 DNA reads as TGCGCCAGCAGCTTACTGGCTAGCGGGCGGGACGAGCAGTACTTC. As protein: CASSLLASGRDEQYF.